The 23 T cell receptor beta chains below were found in one sample sequenced in a study of tumor T cells in aggressive B-cell lymphoma. The assay was immunoSEQ multiplex PCR, and TCRdb's table has in-frame clones only and misses some. Among a few thousand clones listed, roughly 90% were seen once. Sequencing was carried out using tumor tissue. The receptors derive from an adult with diffuse large B cell lymphoma.

This clone was counted between two and nine times. The genes are TRBV6-6 and TRBJ1-5; a possible D gene is TRBD1 (5 bases). Trimming left V 0 bases short and J 3 bases short, with 12 bases between. CDR1 MNHNY and CDR2 SVGAGI come from the germline V gene (reference sequence). The CDR3 is made up of 16 amino acids. CDR3 loop: CASSYSGRAYNQPQHF. The CDR3 DNA is TGTGCCAGCAGTTACTCAGGCAGGGCCTACAATCAGCCCCAGCATTTT.

The chain employs TRBV5-1 and TRBJ1-2, with unresolved D. Trimming removed 0 bases from V and 0 bases from J, with 9 bases in between. The CDR3 extends over 15 amino acids. Germline assignment: CDR1 SGHRS and CDR2 YFSETQ. CDR3 DNA: TGCGCCAGCAGCTTGGCCCCAGGCGCTAACTATGGCTACACCTTC. Residues: CASSLAPGANYGYTF.

The V and J genes are TRBV19 and TRBJ2-1; TRBD2 might be the D (5 bases). This CDR3 has 13 amino acids. The germline CDR1 and CDR2 sequences are LNHDA and SQIVND (reference sequence). V was clipped by 5 bases and J by 10 bases, with 15 bases between them. The CDR3 DNA follows: TGTGCCAGTAGTCTCCGGACTGAAACAGAGCAGTTCTTC. This translates into CASSLRTETEQFF.

This sequence joins TRBV18 and TRBJ1-4; 8 nucleotides agree with TRBD1. The V and J ends lost 5 bases and 6 bases, in that order; junction bases with no gene match: 8. Germline CDR1 and CDR2: KGHSH and LQKENI. This CDR3 region has 15 residues. The DNA of the CDR3 is TGTGCCAGCTCAGAAAGGACAGGGTCTGATGAAAAACTGTTTTTT. It codes for CASSERTGSDEKLFF.

The V and J genes are TRBV7-9 and TRBJ2-1; TRBD1 agrees at 7 bases. J lost 4 bases, V lost 4 bases, and 10 bases had no gene match. CDR3 length equals 16 residues. Germline CDR1 is SEHNR and CDR2 is FQNEAQ (reference sequence). The CDR3 spells CASSSQDRWGYNEQFF. In DNA form, the CDR3 reads TGTGCCAGCAGCTCCCAGGACAGGTGGGGATACAATGAGCAGTTCTTC.

This clone was observed once. The chain is built from TRBV6-1 and TRBJ1-2; D might be TRBD1 (6 bases). The CDR3 is 14 amino acids. V gave up 2 bases and J gave up 4 bases, with 11 bases separating them. Germline lookup yields CDR1 MNHNS and CDR2 SASEGT. Here the CDR3 DNA reads TGTGCCAGCAGTGAATTGATGGGGGCCTATGGCTACACCTTC. Its translation is CASSELMGAYGYTF.

V and J are TRBV27 and TRBJ2-3, with D perhaps TRBD1 (5 bases). Looked up from germline, CDR1 is MNHEY and CDR2 is SMNVEV (reference sequence). This CDR3 is 14 amino acids long. Trimming cost V 8 bases and J 0 bases, with 12 bases left between them. The CDR3 DNA sequence: TGTGCCAGCGGTAGGGGCGAGAGCACAGATACGCAGTATTTT. Its protein product is CASGRGESTDTQYF.

V usage is TRBV7-2 and J usage is TRBJ1-1; possible D gene TRBD1, 5 bases. The CDR3 spans 13 residues. Germline V gene data show CDR1 as SGHTA and CDR2 as FQGNSA. V was trimmed by 5 bases and J by 6 bases, leaving 13 bases between them. Here the CDR3 DNA reads TGTGCCAGCAGCCACGGACACAACCCTGAAGCTTTCTTT. This sequence encodes CASSHGHNPEAFF. Full variable domain (outside the CDR3, taken from reference TRBV7-2 and TRBJ1-1): GAGVSQSPSNKVTEKGKDVELRCDPISGHTALYWYRQSLGQGLEFLIYFQGNSAPDKSGLPSDRFSAERTGGSVSTLTIQRTQQEDSAVYLCASSHGHNPEAFFGQGTRLTVV.

The rearrangement joins TRBV5-1 to TRBJ2-7, with 9 bases fitting TRBD1. The CDR3 has 17 amino acids. CDR1 is SGHRS and CDR2 is YFSETQ in the germline V gene. Unmatched junction bases numbered 10, after V lost 3 bases and J lost 0 bases. The CDR3 DNA sequence: TGCGCCAGCAGCTCCCCGTTGACAGGGGGGAGCTCCTACGAGCAGTACTTC. This translates into CASSSPLTGGSSYEQYF.

The rearrangement links TRBV6-5 to TRBJ1-2; D is unresolved. Trimming took off 4 bases at V and 0 bases at J, with 9 bases between the two ends. This CDR3 has 14 residues. Looked up from germline, CDR1 is MNHEY and CDR2 is SVGAGI. CDR3 nucleotides: TGTGCCAGCAGTTTACAGCAAGCTAACTATGGCTACACCTTC. Its translation is CASSLQQANYGYTF.

A note on this clone: One junction end disagrees with the germline gene, perhaps due to a read error. The chain is built from TRBV7-7 and TRBJ2-5, with 7 bases identical to TRBD1. Germline CDR1 reads SSHAT; CDR2 reads FNYEAQ (reference sequence). This CDR3 region has 14 residues. The CDR3 reads CASSWRQGGETQYF. DNA for the CDR3: TGTGCTAGCAGCTGGCGACAGGGCGGGGAGACCCAGTACTTC.

The V call is TRBV5-4, the J call TRBJ1-2; D perhaps matches TRBD1 (6 bases). The CDR3 extends over 14 amino acids. The V gene lost 4 bases and the J gene lost 4 bases, with 14 bases spanning the gap. Germline V gene data show CDR1 as SGHNT and CDR2 as YYREEE (reference sequence). This CDR3 is CASSLGQGLYGYTF. In DNA, the CDR3 is TGTGCCAGCAGCCTTGGGCAGGGGCTCTATGGCTACACCTTC.

In its sample, this clone was seen a few times. This chain joins TRBV6-5 and TRBJ2-7; the match to TRBD1 covers 8 bases. CDR1 and CDR2 from the germline V gene are MNHEY and SVGAGI. This CDR3 region has 12 residues. The trim removed 6 bases at V and 5 bases at J, leaving 3 bases unmatched. Written as DNA, the CDR3 is TGTGCCAGCAGCATGACAGGGGACGAGCAGTACTTC. This codes for CASSMTGDEQYF.

The J gene is TRBJ1-4, the V gene TRBV20-1; TRBD1 matches 7 bases. This CDR3 comprises 11 residues. The V gene end was trimmed by 6 bases and the J gene end by 8 bases; junction bases not matched to a gene: 3. Germline CDR1 and CDR2: DFQATT and SNEGSKA (reference sequence). Written as DNA, the CDR3 is TGCAGTGCAGGGGGCGTCGAAAAACTGTTTTTT. Translation: CSAGGVEKLFF.

The chain has TRBV30 and TRBJ2-1; 11 positions agree with TRBD2. The CDR3 runs to 17 residues. V was pared by 4 bases and J by 6 bases, with 14 bases of the junction left unmatched. Germline V CDR1 and CDR2: GTSNPN, SVGIG (reference sequence). The CDR3 region has the DNA TGTGCCTGGAATGCCCTTATCCCGGGACTAGCGGCCAATGAGCAGTTCTTC. Amino acids: CAWNALIPGLAANEQFF. Full variable domain (rest looked up from reference TRBV30 and TRBJ2-1): SQTIHQWPATLVQPVGSPLSLECTVEGTSNPNLYWYRQAAGRGLQLLFYSVGIGQISSEVPQNLSASRPQDRQFILSSKKLLLSDSGFYLCAWNALIPGLAANEQFFGPGTRLTVL.

The J gene is TRBJ2-6, the V gene TRBV5-6; no firm D call. Germline V lookup: CDR1 SGHDT, CDR2 YYEEEE. Deletions cut 0 bases from V and 1 base from J, with 8 bases between. This CDR3 is 16 amino acids long. The CDR3 region is CASSLDIRSGANVLTF. CDR3 nucleotides: TGTGCCAGCAGCTTGGACATCCGTTCTGGGGCCAACGTCCTGACTTTC. The full variable domain, in which reference TRBV5-6 and TRBJ2-6 provide the parts outside the CDR3, is DAGVTQSPTHLIKTRGQQVTLRCSPKSGHDTVSWYQQALGQGPQFIFQYYEEEERQRGNFPDRFSGHQFPNYSSELNVNALLLGDSALYLCASSLDIRSGANVLTFGAGSRLTVL.

The chain links TRBV28 to TRBJ1-2; D not resolved. Germline CDR1 MDHEN, CDR2 SYDVKM. The CDR3 is made up of 13 amino acids. V was trimmed by 2 bases and J by 8 bases, leaving 12 bases between them. CDR3 region: CASSLEAGMGYTF. The CDR3 coding sequence is TGTGCCAGCAGTTTAGAGGCGGGAATGGGCTACACCTTC.

The rearrangement links TRBV9 to TRBJ2-5, with D tentatively TRBD2 (6 bases). CDR1 SGDLS and CDR2 YYNGEE come from the germline V gene. V lost 3 bases and J lost 0, with 6 bases in between. The CDR3 is 13 residues long. The CDR3 is CASSGDYQETQYF. Written as DNA, the CDR3 is TGTGCCAGCAGCGGGGACTACCAAGAGACCCAGTACTTC.

The chain uses TRBV14 and TRBJ2-7, with 13 bases that match TRBD2. The CDR3 extends over 14 amino acids. Per germline, CDR1 SGHDN and CDR2 FVKESK. V was clipped by 4 bases and J by 6 bases; unmatched bases: 3. The CDR3 DNA is TGTGCCAGCAGCCTGGGACTAGCGGGGAGCGAGCAGTACTTC. Its translation is CASSLGLAGSEQYF.

The J gene is TRBJ1-1, the V gene TRBV7-6; D ambiguous. The germline V and J ends were trimmed by 4 bases and 0 bases, with 6 bases remaining between them. CDR3 length equals 13 residues. Germline assignment: CDR1 SGHVS and CDR2 FNYEAQ. CDR3 amino acids: CASSYEVNTEAFF. The DNA of the CDR3 is TGTGCCAGCAGCTACGAGGTGAACACTGAAGCTTTCTTT.

The chain has TRBV9 and TRBJ2-2; 8 bases line up with TRBD1. This CDR3 has 17 amino acids. Germline CDR1 SGDLS, CDR2 YYNGEE. V lost 3 bases, J lost 2 bases, and 9 bases stayed unmatched. The CDR3 here is CASSAYRQGRNTGELFF. CDR3 in DNA: TGTGCCAGCAGCGCCTATCGACAGGGGCGAAACACCGGGGAGCTGTTTTTT.

The V call is TRBV5-6, the J call TRBJ2-7; 9 bases agree with TRBD2. There are 18 residues in the CDR3. The trim removed 3 bases at V and 0 bases at J, leaving 13 bases unmatched. Germline V CDR1 and CDR2: SGHDT, YYEEEE. CDR3 nucleotide sequence: TGTGCCAGCAGCTGGGGGAGGTTAGCGGGAGCCCCCTCCTACGAGCAGTACTTC. Its protein product is CASSWGRLAGAPSYEQYF. Complete variable domain (other parts from reference TRBV5-6 and TRBJ2-7): DAGVTQSPTHLIKTRGQQVTLRCSPKSGHDTVSWYQQALGQGPQFIFQYYEEEERQRGNFPDRFSGHQFPNYSSELNVNALLLGDSALYLCASSWGRLAGAPSYEQYFGPGTRLTVT.

This clone appeared once. A read error may account for a junction end that differs from germline. V is TRBV30 and J is TRBJ1-1; D is ambiguous. This CDR3 is 14 amino acids long. Germline-derived CDR1 and CDR2 are GTSNPN and SVGIG (reference sequence). CDR3 in amino acids: CAWSTTLPNPEAFF. In nucleotides, the CDR3 is TGTGCCTGGAGCACGACACTCCCGAACCCTGAAGCTTTCTTT.